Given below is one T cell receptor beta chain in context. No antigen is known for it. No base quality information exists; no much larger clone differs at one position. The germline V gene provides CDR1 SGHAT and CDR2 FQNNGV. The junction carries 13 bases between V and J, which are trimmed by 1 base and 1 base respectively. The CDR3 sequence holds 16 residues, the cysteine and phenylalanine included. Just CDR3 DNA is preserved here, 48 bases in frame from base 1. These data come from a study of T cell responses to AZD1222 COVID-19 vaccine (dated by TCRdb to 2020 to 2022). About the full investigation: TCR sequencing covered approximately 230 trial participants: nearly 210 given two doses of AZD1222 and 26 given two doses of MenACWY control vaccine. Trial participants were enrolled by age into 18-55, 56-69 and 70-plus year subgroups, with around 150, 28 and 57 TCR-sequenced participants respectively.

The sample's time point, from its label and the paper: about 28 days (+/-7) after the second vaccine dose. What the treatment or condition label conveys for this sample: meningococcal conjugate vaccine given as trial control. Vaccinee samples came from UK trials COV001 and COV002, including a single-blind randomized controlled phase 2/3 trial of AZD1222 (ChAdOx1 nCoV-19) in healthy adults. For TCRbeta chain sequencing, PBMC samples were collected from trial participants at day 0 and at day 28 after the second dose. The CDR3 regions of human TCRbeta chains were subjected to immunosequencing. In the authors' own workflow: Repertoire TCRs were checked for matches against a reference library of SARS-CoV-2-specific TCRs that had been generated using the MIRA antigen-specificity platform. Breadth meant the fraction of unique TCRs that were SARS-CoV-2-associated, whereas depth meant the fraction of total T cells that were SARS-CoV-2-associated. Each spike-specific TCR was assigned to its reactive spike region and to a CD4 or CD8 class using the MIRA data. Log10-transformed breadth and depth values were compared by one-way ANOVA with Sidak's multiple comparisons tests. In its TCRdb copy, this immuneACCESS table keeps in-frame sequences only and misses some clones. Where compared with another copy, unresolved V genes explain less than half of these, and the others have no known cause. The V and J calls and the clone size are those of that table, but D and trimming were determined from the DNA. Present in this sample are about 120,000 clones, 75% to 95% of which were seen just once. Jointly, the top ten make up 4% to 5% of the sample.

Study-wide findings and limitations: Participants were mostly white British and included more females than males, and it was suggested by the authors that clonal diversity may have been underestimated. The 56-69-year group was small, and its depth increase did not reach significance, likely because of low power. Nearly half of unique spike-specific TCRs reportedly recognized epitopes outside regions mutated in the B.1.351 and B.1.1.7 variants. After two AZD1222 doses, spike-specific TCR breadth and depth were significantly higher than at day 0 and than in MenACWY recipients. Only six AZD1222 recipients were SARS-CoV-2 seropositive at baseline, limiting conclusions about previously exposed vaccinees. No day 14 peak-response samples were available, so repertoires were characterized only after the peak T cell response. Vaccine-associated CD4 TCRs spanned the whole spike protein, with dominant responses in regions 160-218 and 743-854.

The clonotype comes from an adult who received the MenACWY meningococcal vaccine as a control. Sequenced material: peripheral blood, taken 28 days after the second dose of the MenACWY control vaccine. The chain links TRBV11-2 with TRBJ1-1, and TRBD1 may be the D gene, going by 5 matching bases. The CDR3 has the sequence CASSLALGQGNTEAFF. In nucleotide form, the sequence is TGTGCCAGCAGCTTAGCCCTCGGCCAGGGGAACACTGAAGCTTTCTTT.